Many counts were recorded for the clone carrying this T cell receptor beta chain. It was RNA transcripts that yielded the amplified TCR beta CDR3 regions. In the first-round RT-PCR of the TCR CDR3, the HTBI primer set was used. One entry per CDR3 protein, called by TCRdb with MiXCR from the multiplex PCR reads. The repertoire holds around 600,000 distinct CDR3 sequences, with about 45% as singletons. This entry is derived from a study of T cells in Graves' hyperthyroidism and ophthalmopathy. Germline V gene lookup returns CDR1 SGHTA and CDR2 FQGNSA. V lost 4 bases, J lost 3 bases, and 10 bases lay in between. The CDR3 spans 13 residues.

This chain joins TRBV7-2 and TRBJ2-7; D gene uncertain. The receptor was derived from an adult man with Graves' disease, either hyperthyroidism or ophthalmopathy (not recorded which). Input material: peripheral blood or thyroid tissue (not recorded which). The CDR3 nucleotides are TGTGCCAGCAGCTCCCGTGGCGGCTACGAGCAGTACTTC. It is translated as CASSSRGGYEQYF.